This T cell receptor beta chain appears in the sequencing data of a study of CD8+ T cells in alopecia areata (dated by TCRdb to the late 2010s). About the investigation overall: Treated patients were enrolled in an open-label pilot trial of oral tofacitinib, 5 to 10 mg twice daily, for moderate-to-severe alopecia areata. Tofacitinib was given for 6 to 18 months, followed by 6 months of follow-up off drug to assess delayed response and recurrence. Disease severity in treated patients was measured with the SALT score, which quantifies the percentage of affected scalp surface area. High-throughput TCRbeta sequencing was used to examine T cell clonal expansion in alopecia areata in both the C3H/HeJ mouse model and human patients. Scalp tissue and sorted CD4+ and CD8+ peripheral blood T cells from patchy and totalis/universalis alopecia areata patients and from healthy controls were covered by human TCRbeta sequencing. Biopsies were taken from tofacitinib-treated patients at baseline and again at 4 and 24 weeks into treatment, and several of those patients also had a later scalp biopsy. Scalp clonality was compared among normal scalp (n=4), patchy alopecia areata scalp (n=8), and alopecia totalis/universalis scalp (n=8). RNA was obtained with the PAXgene miRNA kit for fixed scalp, the miRNeasy kit for PBMCs, and the RNeasy kit for mouse skin. immunoSEQ multiplex PCR using 35 Vbeta forward primers and 13 Jbeta reverse primers was used to amplify TCRbeta CDR3 regions.

To prepare the library, the immunoSEQ multiplex PCR assay was applied. To provide template for TCR sequencing, every sample had RNA extracted and reverse transcribed into cDNA. First-strand cDNA was synthesized using SuperScript III with a 2:1 mix of oligo-dT and random hexamers. A synthetic immune receptor repertoire was used to gauge amplification bias, and whatever bias remained was removed computationally. The published analysis was carried out like this. Raw reads were preprocessed to remove errors, and CDR3 was defined by IMGT conventions from the conserved cysteine to phenylalanine. To get clonality, Shannon entropy was normalized by log2 of the number of productive unique TCRs and the result was subtracted from 1. Whether each scalp clone was CD4 or CD8 was inferred by checking scalp TCRbeta sequences against the CD4 and CD8 repertoires from sorted blood. TCRdb stores this immuneACCESS table with in-frame sequences only. Part of the clones is absent; in the studies checked, under half of the shortfall reflects unresolved V genes, and no reason is known for the rest. D and trimming were read from the DNA, whereas the V and J calls and clone size are those reported in that table. Within this sample are approximately 220,000 clones, with less than 45% of them counted one time only. 0.45% to 0.55% of the sample belongs to the ten largest clones.

In the paper's terms, the treatment or condition label means: oral pan-JAK inhibitor, 5-10 mg twice daily. Lesional scalp punch biopsies and peripheral blood were collected from alopecia areata patients. After PBMCs were isolated by density centrifugation and stained for CD3, CD4 and CD8, a FACSAria was used to sort CD4+ and CD8+ T cells. The full study reports these points: Many expanded lesional clones persisted in scalp and blood during tofacitinib treatment, which may partly explain relapse after stopping treatment. Scalp TCR repertoire analysis is complicated because resident alphabeta T cells in normal human skin are also sequenced, whereas mouse skin is dominated by gammadelta T cells. Because the treated cohort was small and included a single nonresponder, larger studies are needed to assess links between baseline CD8+ expansion and response. Compared with mice, TCR sequences shared between patients were less clear, possibly partly because of HLA diversity across the patient population. Lesional scalp, especially in alopecia totalis/universalis, showed higher clonality and more expanded CD8+ clones than normal scalp, suggesting antigenic drive. Tofacitinib significantly decreased scalp clonality and the number of expanded CD8+ clones among the top 100 scalp clones.

The CDR3 has 16 amino acids, counting the end cysteine and phenylalanine. This entry keeps only the CDR3 DNA: 48 bases, framed from base 1. V gives up 1 base and J gives up 0 bases, and the segment between their germline ends measures 13 bases. Sequences LNHNV (CDR1) and YYDKDF (CDR2) are obtained from the germline V gene (reference sequence). Details on this clone: No cognate antigen has been identified for it. One base away there is no much larger clone; base qualities are not given.

The starting material was CD4+ T cells sorted from blood, obtained at approximately week 30, from a patient treated with tofacitinib. This chain joins TRBV15 to TRBJ2-7; TRBD2 is a possible D gene, resting on 6 matching bases. This TCR was sampled from a human donor with alopecia areata. The nucleotide sequence reads as follows: TGTGCCACCAGCAGAGTATCACTAGCAGCCTCCTACGAGCAGTACTTC. This yields the protein CATSRVSLAASYEQYF.